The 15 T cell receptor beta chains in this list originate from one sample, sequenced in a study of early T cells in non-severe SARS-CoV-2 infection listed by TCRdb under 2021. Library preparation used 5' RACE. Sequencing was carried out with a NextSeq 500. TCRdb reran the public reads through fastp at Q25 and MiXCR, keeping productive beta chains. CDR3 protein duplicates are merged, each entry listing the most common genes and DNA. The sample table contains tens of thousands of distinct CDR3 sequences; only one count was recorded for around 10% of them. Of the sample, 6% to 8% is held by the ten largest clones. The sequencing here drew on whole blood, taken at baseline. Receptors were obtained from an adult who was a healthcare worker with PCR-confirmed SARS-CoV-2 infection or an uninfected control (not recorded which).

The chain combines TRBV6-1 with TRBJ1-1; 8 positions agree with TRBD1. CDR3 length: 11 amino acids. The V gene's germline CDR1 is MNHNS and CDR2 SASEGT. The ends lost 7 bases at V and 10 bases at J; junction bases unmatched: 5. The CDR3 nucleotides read TGTGCCAGCACCTTGGACAGGGCAGCTTTCTTT. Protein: CASTLDRAAFF.

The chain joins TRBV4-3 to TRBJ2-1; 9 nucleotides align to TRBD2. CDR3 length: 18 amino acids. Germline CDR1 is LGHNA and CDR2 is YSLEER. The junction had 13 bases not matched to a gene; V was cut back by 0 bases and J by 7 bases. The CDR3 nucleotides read TGCGCCAGCAGCCAAGATGTGGCGGGGGGGCCAGTACAGAATGAGCAGTTCTTC. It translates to CASSQDVAGGPVQNEQFF.

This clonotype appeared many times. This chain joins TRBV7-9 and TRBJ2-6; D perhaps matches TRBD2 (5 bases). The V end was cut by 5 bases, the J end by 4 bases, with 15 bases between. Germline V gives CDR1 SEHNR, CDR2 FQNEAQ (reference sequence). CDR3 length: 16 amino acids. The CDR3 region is CASSHRVEVGANVLTF. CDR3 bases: TGTGCCAGCAGCCACCGCGTGGAGGTGGGGGCCAACGTCCTGACTTTC.

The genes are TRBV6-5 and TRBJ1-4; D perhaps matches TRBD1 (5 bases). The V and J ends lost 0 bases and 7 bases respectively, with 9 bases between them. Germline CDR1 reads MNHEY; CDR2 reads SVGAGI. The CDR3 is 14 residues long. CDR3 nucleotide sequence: TGTGCCAGCAGTTACTCTGGGAGGGGTGAAAAACTGTTTTTT. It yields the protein CASSYSGRGEKLFF.

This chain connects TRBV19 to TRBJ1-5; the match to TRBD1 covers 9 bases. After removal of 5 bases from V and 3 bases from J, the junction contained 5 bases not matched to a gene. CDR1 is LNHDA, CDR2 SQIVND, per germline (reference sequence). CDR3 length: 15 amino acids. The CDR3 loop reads CASSRQGDYNQPQHF. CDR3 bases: TGTGCCAGTAGTCGACAGGGGGACTACAATCAGCCCCAGCATTTT.

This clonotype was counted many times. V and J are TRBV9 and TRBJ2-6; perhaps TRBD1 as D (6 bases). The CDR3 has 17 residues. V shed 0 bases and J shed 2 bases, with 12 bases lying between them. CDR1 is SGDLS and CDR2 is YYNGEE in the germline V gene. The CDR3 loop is CASSVGSNRAGANVLTF. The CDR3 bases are TGTGCCAGCAGCGTAGGATCTAACAGGGCTGGGGCCAACGTCCTGACTTTC.

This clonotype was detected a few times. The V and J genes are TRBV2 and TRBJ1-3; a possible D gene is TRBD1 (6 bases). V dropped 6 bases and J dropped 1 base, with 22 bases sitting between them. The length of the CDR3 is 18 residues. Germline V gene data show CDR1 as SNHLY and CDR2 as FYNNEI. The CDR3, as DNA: TGTGCCAGCAGCGCGGCAGGCTTGGGGGGCGCGTCTGGAAACACCATATATTTT. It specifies CASSAAGLGGASGNTIYF.

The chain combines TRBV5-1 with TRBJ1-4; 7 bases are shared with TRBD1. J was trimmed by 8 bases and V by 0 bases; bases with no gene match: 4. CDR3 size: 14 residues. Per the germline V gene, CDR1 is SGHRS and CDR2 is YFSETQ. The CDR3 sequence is CASSLGGGEEKLFF. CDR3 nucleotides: TGCGCCAGCAGCTTGGGAGGGGGCGAGGAAAAACTGTTTTTT.

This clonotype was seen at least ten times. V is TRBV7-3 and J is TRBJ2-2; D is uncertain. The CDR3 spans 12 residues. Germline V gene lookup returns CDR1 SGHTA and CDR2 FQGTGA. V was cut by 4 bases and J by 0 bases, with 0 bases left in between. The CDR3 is CASSSNTGELFF. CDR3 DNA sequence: TGTGCCAGCAGCTCGAACACCGGGGAGCTGTTTTTT.

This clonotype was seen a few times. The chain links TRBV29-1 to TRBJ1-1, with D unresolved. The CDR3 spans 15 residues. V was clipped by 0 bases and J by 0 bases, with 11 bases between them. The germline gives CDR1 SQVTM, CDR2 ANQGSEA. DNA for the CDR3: TGCAGCGTTGAAGACCCCTTGGGGTTGAACACTGAAGCTTTCTTT. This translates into CSVEDPLGLNTEAFF.

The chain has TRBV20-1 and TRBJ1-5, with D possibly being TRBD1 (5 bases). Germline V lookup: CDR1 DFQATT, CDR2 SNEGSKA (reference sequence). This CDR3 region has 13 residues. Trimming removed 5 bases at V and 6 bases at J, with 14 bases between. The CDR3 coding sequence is TGCAGTGCTCCCGGGCCGGGGGGTCAGCCCCAGCATTTT. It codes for CSAPGPGGQPQHF.

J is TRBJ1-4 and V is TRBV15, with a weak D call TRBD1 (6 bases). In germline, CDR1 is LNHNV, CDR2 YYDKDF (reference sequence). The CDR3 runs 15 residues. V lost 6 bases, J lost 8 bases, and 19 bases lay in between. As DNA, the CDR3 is TGTGCCACCAGGGCGGGGGGCAGTGATCGCGAAAAACTGTTTTTT. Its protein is CATRAGGSDREKLFF.

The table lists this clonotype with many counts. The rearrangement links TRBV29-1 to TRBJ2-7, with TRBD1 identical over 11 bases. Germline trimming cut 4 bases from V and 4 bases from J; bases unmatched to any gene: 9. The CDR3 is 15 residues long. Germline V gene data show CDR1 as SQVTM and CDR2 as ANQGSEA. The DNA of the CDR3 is TGCAGCGTTGTGGAGGTGGGGACAGGGGGGTACGAGCAGTACTTC. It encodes CSVVEVGTGGYEQYF.

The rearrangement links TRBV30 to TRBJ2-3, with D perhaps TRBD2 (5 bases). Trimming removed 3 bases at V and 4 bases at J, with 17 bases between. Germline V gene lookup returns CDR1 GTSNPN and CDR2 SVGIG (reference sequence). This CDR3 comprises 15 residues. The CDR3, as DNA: TGTGCCTGGAGCGTAGCACGAGCGGATTCAGATACGCAGTATTTT. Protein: CAWSVARADSDTQYF.

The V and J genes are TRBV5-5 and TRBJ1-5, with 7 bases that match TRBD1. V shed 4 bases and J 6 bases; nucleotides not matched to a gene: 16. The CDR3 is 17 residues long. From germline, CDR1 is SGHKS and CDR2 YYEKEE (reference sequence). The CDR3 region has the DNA TGTGCCAGCAGCACACGAATCCGGGACAGAAATCCTCAGCCCCAGCATTTT. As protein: CASSTRIRDRNPQPQHF.